This T cell receptor beta chain emerged from a study of T cells in tuberculosis. Study observations and caveats: The TCR-beta difference was not significant; alpha differences partly reflected length.

Unsorted cryopreserved PBMC were sequenced, averaging roughly 94,000 T cells per clinical donor. V was trimmed by 6 bases and J by 4 bases, leaving 10 bases between them. CDR1 is ENHRY, CDR2 SYGVKD, per germline. The CDR3 runs to 12 residues. The data were produced by immunoSEQ multiplex PCR, yet TCRdb's version contains in-frame clones alone and is incomplete. The table lists 30,000 to 40,000 clones, 97% of them singletons, with 6.2% in the top ten. Turning to this clone: Its antigen is still unknown.

This TCR was recovered from a donor between 10 and 29 years old with latent tuberculosis or without tuberculosis infection. This chain joins TRBV10-3 and TRBJ2-7, with D maybe TRBD1 (6 bases). Specimen: PBMCs. CDR3 coding DNA: TGTGCCATCAGCTCCGGACAGTACGAGCAGTACTTC. Protein sequence: CAISSGQYEQYF.